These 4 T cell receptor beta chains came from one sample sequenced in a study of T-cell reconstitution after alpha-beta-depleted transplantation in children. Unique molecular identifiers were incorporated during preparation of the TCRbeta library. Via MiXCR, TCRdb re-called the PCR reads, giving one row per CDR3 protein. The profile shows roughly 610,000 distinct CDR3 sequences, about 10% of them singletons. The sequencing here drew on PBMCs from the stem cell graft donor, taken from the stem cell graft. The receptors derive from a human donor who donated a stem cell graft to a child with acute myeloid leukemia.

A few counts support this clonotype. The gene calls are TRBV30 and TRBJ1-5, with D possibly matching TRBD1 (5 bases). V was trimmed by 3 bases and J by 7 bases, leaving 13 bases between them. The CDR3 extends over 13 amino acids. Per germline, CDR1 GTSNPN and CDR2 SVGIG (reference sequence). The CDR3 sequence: CAWSDGTQQPQHF. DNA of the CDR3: TGTGCCTGGAGCGACGGGACGCAGCAGCCCCAGCATTTT.

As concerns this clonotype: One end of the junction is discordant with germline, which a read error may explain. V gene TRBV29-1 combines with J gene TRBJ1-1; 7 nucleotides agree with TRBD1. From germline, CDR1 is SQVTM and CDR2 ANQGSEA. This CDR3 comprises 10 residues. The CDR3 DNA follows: TGCTGCGTGACAGGGCTGGGAGCTTTCTTT. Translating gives CCVTGLGAFF.

CDR3 in amino acids: CAISEASGGYNEQFF. CDR3 bases: TGTGCCATCAGTGAGGCTAGCGGGGGCTACAATGAGCAGTTCTTC. The V call is TRBV10-3, the J call TRBJ2-1, with 10 bases lining up with TRBD2. Looked up from germline, CDR1 is ENHRY and CDR2 is SYGVKD. V trimming: 2 bases; J trimming: 3 bases; junction bases outside the gene matches: 1. CDR3 length: 15 residues.

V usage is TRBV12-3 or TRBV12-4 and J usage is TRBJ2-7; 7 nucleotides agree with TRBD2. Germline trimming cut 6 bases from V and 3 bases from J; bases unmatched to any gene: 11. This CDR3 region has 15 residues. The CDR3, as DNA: TGTGCCAGCAGCCCCGGGGAGGGCGGGTTCTACGAGCAGTACTTC. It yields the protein CASSPGEGGFYEQYF.